The T cell receptor (beta chain) under discussion was sequenced for a study of T-cell reconstitution after alpha-beta-depleted transplantation in children. Germline CDR1 is SGDLS and CDR2 is YYNGEE. Between the trimmed V and J ends, which lost 3 bases and 7 bases, there was a span of 11 bases. The CDR3 is made up of 14 amino acids. Study-wide points: Reportedly, only several hundred clones from non-depleted graft cells drove alpha-beta T-cell counts at about two months.

Unique molecular identifiers were incorporated during preparation of the TCRbeta library. In TCRdb, the PCR reads were re-called with MiXCR into one record per CDR3 protein. This sample has around 580,000 distinct CDR3 sequences, with roughly 30% found just once. This clonotype was seen more than once but under ten times. What it recognizes is unknown. This sequence originates from a boy younger than two with Wiskott-Aldrich syndrome, due to receive a stem cell transplant. The gene calls are TRBV9 and TRBJ1-6, with D unclear. Material: PBMCs, obtained before TCRalphabeta/CD19-depleted stem cell transplant. The CDR3 is CASSGPGLNSPLHF. CDR3 sequence (DNA): TGTGCCAGCAGCGGGCCTGGGTTGAATTCACCCCTCCACTTT.